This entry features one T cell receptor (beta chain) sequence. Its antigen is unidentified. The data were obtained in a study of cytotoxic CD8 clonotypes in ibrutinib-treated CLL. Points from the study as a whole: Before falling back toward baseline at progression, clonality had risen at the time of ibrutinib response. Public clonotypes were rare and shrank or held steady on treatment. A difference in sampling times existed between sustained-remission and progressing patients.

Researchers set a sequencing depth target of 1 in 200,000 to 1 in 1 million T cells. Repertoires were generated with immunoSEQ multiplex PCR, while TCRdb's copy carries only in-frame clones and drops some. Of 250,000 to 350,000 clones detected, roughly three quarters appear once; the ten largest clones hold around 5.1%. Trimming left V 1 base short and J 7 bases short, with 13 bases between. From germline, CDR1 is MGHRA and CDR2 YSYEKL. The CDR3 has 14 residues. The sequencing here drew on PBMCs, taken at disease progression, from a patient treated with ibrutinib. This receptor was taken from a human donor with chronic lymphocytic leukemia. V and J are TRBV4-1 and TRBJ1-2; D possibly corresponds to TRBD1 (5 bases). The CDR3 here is CASSQVGGKPGYTF. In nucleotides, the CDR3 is TGCGCCAGCAGCCAAGTTGGGGGGAAACCTGGCTACACCTTC.